The 11 T cell receptor beta chains given below trace back to one sample, sequenced in a study of T-cell reconstitution after alpha-beta-depleted transplantation in children. Preparing the TCRbeta library involved the use of unique molecular identifiers. TCRdb recomputed calls from the PCR reads with MiXCR, one row per CDR3 protein. The sample carries about 400,000 distinct CDR3 sequences, about a fifth recorded once. The sequenced sample was PBMCs from the stem cell graft donor, obtained from the stem cell graft. These TCRs come from a human donor who donated a stem cell graft to a child with acute myeloid leukemia.

The J gene is TRBJ2-1, the V gene TRBV12-3 or TRBV12-4; possible D gene TRBD1, 6 bases. The CDR3 totals 15 residues. V lost 3 bases, J lost 4 bases, and 13 bases lay in between. CDR3 amino acids: CASSLRQANYNEQFF. CDR3 nucleotide sequence: TGTGCCAGCAGTTTGAGACAGGCCAATTACAATGAGCAGTTCTTC.

This clonotype was detected many times. This sequence joins TRBV2 and TRBJ2-1, with D tentatively TRBD2 (5 bases). V was shortened by 3 bases and J by 8 bases, with 14 bases between the two germline ends. Looked up from germline, CDR1 is SNHLY and CDR2 is FYNNEI. This CDR3 is 14 amino acids long. CDR3 sequence reads: CASSEASSRYEQFF. In DNA, the CDR3 is TGTGCCAGCAGTGAGGCTAGCTCTAGGTATGAGCAGTTCTTC.

The J gene is TRBJ2-2, the V gene TRBV3-1; unclear D gene. The CDR3 has 17 residues. Germline CDR1 is LGHDT and CDR2 is YNNKEL (reference sequence). Trimming took 4 bases from V and 0 from J, leaving 15 bases between them. The CDR3 sequence: CASSLGPFVANTGELFF. The CDR3 DNA is TGTGCCAGCAGCCTCGGACCCTTTGTCGCGAACACCGGGGAGCTGTTTTTT.

The chain combines TRBV5-6 with TRBJ1-5; possibly TRBD1 for D (5 bases). The ends were cut back, 1 base at V and 2 bases at J, with 10 bases in the middle. The germline CDR1 and CDR2 sequences are SGHDT and YYEEEE. The CDR3 has 15 residues. The chain's CDR3 is CASSLFGTGNQPQHF. The CDR3 DNA follows: TGTGCCAGCAGCTTGTTCGGGACGGGCAATCAGCCCCAGCATTTT.

J is TRBJ2-7 and V is TRBV7-9; D might be TRBD2 (6 bases). The CDR3 is 14 residues long. Germline values: CDR1 SEHNR, CDR2 FQNEAQ (reference sequence). The V gene lost 5 bases and the J gene lost 3 bases, with 14 bases spanning the gap. CDR3 nucleotides: TGTGCCAGCAGCCCCACCGGGGGAGACTACGAGCAGTACTTC. Protein sequence: CASSPTGGDYEQYF.

The chain has TRBV7-9 and TRBJ2-3, with TRBD1 as a possible D gene (6 bases). Germline CDR1 and CDR2: SEHNR and FQNEAQ (reference sequence). Trimming cost V 3 bases and J 0 bases, with 13 bases left between them. The CDR3 is 16 residues long. CDR3 sequence (DNA): TGTGCCAGCAGCTTCTCCGGGACAACTAGCACAGATACGCAGTATTTT. Encoded protein: CASSFSGTTSTDTQYF.

This clonotype was seen more than once but under ten times. The rearrangement joins TRBV12-3 or TRBV12-4 to TRBJ2-7; D assignment may be TRBD1 or TRBD2 (5 bases each). Between the trimmed V and J ends, which lost 11 bases and 1 base, there was a span of 21 bases. There are 15 residues in the CDR3. CDR3: CASLGEGEISYEQYF. The CDR3 DNA is TGTGCCTCACTCGGAGAAGGGGAGATTTCCTACGAGCAGTACTTC.

The rearrangement uses TRBV3-1 and TRBJ2-1; TRBD2 matches at 8 bases. V gave up 3 bases and J gave up 6 bases; unmatched junction bases: 4. The CDR3 consists of 14 residues. CDR1 LGHDT and CDR2 YNNKEL come from the germline V gene (reference sequence). The CDR3 sequence: CASSHLTSVNEQFF. The CDR3 region has the DNA TGTGCCAGCAGCCATTTGACTAGCGTCAATGAGCAGTTCTTC.

This clonotype was seen repeatedly, ten times or more. The chain carries TRBV27 and TRBJ1-2; unclear D gene. CDR1 is MNHEY and CDR2 is SMNVEV in the germline V gene (reference sequence). Trimming took off 0 bases at V and 7 bases at J, with 9 bases between the two ends. The CDR3 is 13 amino acids. The CDR3 nucleotides read TGTGCCAGCAGTTTATCGGGGTTAAGTGGCTACACCTTC. This encodes CASSLSGLSGYTF.

The CDR3 region has the DNA TGTGCCAGTACAAGGGCGAATCAGCCCCAGCATTTT. Its translation is CASTRANQPQHF. J is TRBJ1-5 and V is TRBV6-1; no definite D call. The CDR3 has 12 residues. V was clipped by 9 bases and J by 4 bases, with 10 bases between them. The germline CDR1 and CDR2 sequences are MNHNS and SASEGT.

This clonotype was seen many times. The J gene is TRBJ2-7, the V gene TRBV29-1; D call uncertain. CDR3 length: 14 residues. V lost 5 bases and J 0 bases, leaving 14 bases between the germline ends. Germline V gene lookup returns CDR1 SQVTM and CDR2 ANQGSEA. CDR3 in amino acids: CSVYLGPRSYEQYF. The CDR3 nucleotides are TGCAGCGTTTATTTGGGTCCCCGCTCCTACGAGCAGTACTTC.